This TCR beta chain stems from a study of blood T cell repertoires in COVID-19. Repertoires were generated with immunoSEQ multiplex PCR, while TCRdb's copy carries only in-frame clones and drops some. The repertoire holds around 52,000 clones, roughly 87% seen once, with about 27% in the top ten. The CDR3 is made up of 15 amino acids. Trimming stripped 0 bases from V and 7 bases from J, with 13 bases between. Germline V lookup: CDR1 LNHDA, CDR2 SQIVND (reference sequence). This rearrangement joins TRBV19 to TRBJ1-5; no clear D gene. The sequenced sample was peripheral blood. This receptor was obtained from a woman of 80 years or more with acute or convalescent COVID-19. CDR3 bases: TGTGCCAGTAGTATAGATCGTCGGGGATCGCAGCCCCAGCATTTT. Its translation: CASSIDRRGSQPQHF.